Each of the 21 T cell receptor beta chains below was sequenced from the same sample in a study of T cell responses to AZD1222 COVID-19 vaccine. Using immunoSEQ multiplex PCR, the repertoire was profiled, and TCRdb retains in-frame clones only, with some absent. In the table there are some 150,000 clones, 80% to 90% of which are singletons. Sequenced here: peripheral blood, sampled on day 0 of AZD1222 vaccination. These receptors were collected from an adult in good health.

The V and J genes are TRBV18 and TRBJ1-2; D possibly corresponds to TRBD1 (6 bases). Germline CDR1 KGHSH, CDR2 LQKENI. The length of the CDR3 is 13 residues. V lost 1 base, J lost 7 bases, and 10 bases lay in between. The CDR3 bases are TGTGCCAGCTCACCACAGGGGGAAAGTGGCTACACCTTC. Protein: CASSPQGESGYTF.

The chain combines TRBV6-5 with TRBJ2-7; D is undetermined. V gave up 0 bases and J gave up 2 bases, with 11 bases separating them. Germline assignment: CDR1 MNHEY and CDR2 SVGAGI. CDR3 length: 15 residues. The CDR3 protein is CASSYSRSGPYEQYF. The CDR3 region has the DNA TGTGCCAGCAGTTACTCGAGGTCCGGTCCCTACGAGCAGTACTTC.

This sequence joins TRBV9 and TRBJ1-2; 12 bases agree with TRBD1. Unmatched junction bases numbered 7, after V lost 5 bases and J lost 8 bases. Germline V lookup: CDR1 SGDLS, CDR2 YYNGEE. This CDR3 has 14 amino acids. CDR3 sequence: CASRAGTGGFGYTF. CDR3 coding DNA: TGTGCCAGCAGGGCAGGGACAGGGGGCTTCGGCTACACCTTC.

Turning to this clone: Other DNA sequences from this sample encode an identical CDR3 as well. The chain links TRBV5-1 to TRBJ2-3; the match to TRBD2 covers 11 bases. CDR1 and CDR2 from the germline V gene are SGHRS and YFSETQ. J was trimmed by 5 bases and V by 1 base; bases with no gene match: 3. The CDR3 is 15 amino acids. For the CDR3, the DNA is TGCGCCAGCAGCTTGCGTGGACTAGCGGGAGATACGCAGTATTTT. It translates to CASSLRGLAGDTQYF.

The CDR3 is CASKRDTLQPQHF. The CDR3 coding sequence is TGTGCCAGCAAAAGGGATACCTTGCAGCCCCAGCATTTT. The rearrangement joins TRBV2 to TRBJ1-5; D uncertain. Germline V lookup: CDR1 SNHLY, CDR2 FYNNEI. Deletions cut 7 bases from V and 7 bases from J, with 14 bases between. The CDR3 runs to 13 residues. Combining the CDR3 with reference TRBV2 and TRBJ1-5 gives the whole variable domain EPEVTQTPSHQVTQMGQEVILRCVPISNHLYFYWYRQILGQKVEFLVSFYNNEISEKSEIFDDQFSVERPDGSNFTLKIRSTKLEDSAMYFCASKRDTLQPQHFGDGTRLSIL.

This clone is a singleton in its sample. CDR3 coding DNA: TGTGCCAGCAGCCTCTACGGCGACAGCAACACTGAAGCTTTCTTT. As protein: CASSLYGDSNTEAFF. J is TRBJ1-1 and V is TRBV7-2, with a tentative D call TRBD1 (5 bases). The germline V gene has CDR1 SGHTA and CDR2 FQGNSA. Trimming removed 5 bases from V and 2 bases from J, with 15 bases in between. The CDR3 totals 15 residues.

This chain links TRBV13 with TRBJ2-1; a weak D match, TRBD2 (5 bases). Germline V CDR1 and CDR2: PRHDT, FYEKMQ (reference sequence). This CDR3 comprises 17 residues. V was trimmed by 1 base and J by 0 bases, leaving 13 bases between them. CDR3 residues: CASSLDFGVSSYNEQFF. The CDR3 region has the DNA TGTGCCAGCAGCTTAGATTTCGGGGTGAGCTCCTACAATGAGCAGTTCTTC.

The genes are TRBV7-2 and TRBJ2-5; 9 bases agree with TRBD2. The V gene's germline CDR1 is SGHTA and CDR2 FQGNSA. The V segment lost 4 bases and the J segment 4 bases; nucleotides outside the gene matches: 10. The CDR3 has 16 residues. Here the CDR3 DNA reads TGTGCCAGCAGCTCAGGCTCTAGCGGGACTATAGAGACCCAGTACTTC. It encodes CASSSGSSGTIETQYF.

The genes are TRBV29-1 and TRBJ1-3; 9 bases agree with TRBD1. The junction had 5 bases not matched to a gene; V was cut back by 7 bases and J by 4 bases. CDR3 size: 13 residues. Germline-derived CDR1 and CDR2 are SQVTM and ANQGSEA. CDR3 coding DNA: TGCAGCGCGGGACAGGGTATGGGAAACACCATATATTTT. It is translated as CSAGQGMGNTIYF.

Only one count was recorded for this clone. The chain has TRBV19 and TRBJ2-2; TRBD2 might be the D (6 bases). The CDR3 is 17 amino acids. Looked up from germline, CDR1 is LNHDA and CDR2 is SQIVND (reference sequence). The V end lost 5 bases, the J end lost 4 bases, and 20 bases lay between the germline ends. The CDR3 sequence: CASSVAGGTIPTGELFF. The CDR3 DNA follows: TGTGCCAGTAGTGTCGCTGGGGGGACCATACCCACCGGGGAGCTGTTTTTT.

About this clone itself: Germline is not matched at one junction end, which may reflect a read error. The gene calls are TRBV7-2 and TRBJ2-1; D unclear. CDR3 length: 15 amino acids. Per germline, CDR1 SGHTA and CDR2 FQGNSA. CDR3 sequence reads: CASSLFVGAYNEQFF. In DNA, the CDR3 is TGTGCCAGCAGCTTATTTGTGGGCGCCTATAATGAGCAGTTCTTC.

Of note for this clone: Its ends do not fully match the called genes, so a read error is possible. V and J are TRBV5-1 and TRBJ2-3, with a possible D match to TRBD2 (7 bases). CDR1 is SGHRS and CDR2 is YFSETQ in the germline V gene. The CDR3 sequence is 14 residues long. The CDR3 spells CASSLEGGTDTQYF. The CDR3 nucleotides are TGCGCCAGCAGTTTGGAGGGGGGGACAGATACGCAGTATTTT.

The chain recombines TRBV12-3 or TRBV12-4 with TRBJ1-4; 8 bases agree with TRBD1. Germline trimming cut 5 bases from V and 7 bases from J; bases unmatched to any gene: 3. The length of the CDR3 is 13 residues. For the CDR3, the DNA is TGTGCCAGCAGTACAGGGGGAAGTGAAAAACTGTTTTTT. This encodes CASSTGGSEKLFF.

V is TRBV9 and J is TRBJ2-1; either TRBD1 or TRBD2 may supply D (5 bases each). Deletions cut 0 bases from V and 7 bases from J, with 14 bases between. This CDR3 contains 15 residues. The germline V gene encodes CDR1 SGDLS and CDR2 YYNGEE. The CDR3 loop is CASSVDNGASNEQFF. CDR3 DNA: TGTGCCAGCAGCGTAGATAACGGGGCTTCTAATGAGCAGTTCTTC.

CDR3 sequence (DNA): TGTGCCAGTAGTATAGGTCCATTGGTTGGCGACATTCAGTACTTC. This encodes CASSIGPLVGDIQYF. This chain joins TRBV19 and TRBJ2-4; no reliable D call. CDR3 length: 15 amino acids. The germline CDR1 and CDR2 sequences are LNHDA and SQIVND (reference sequence). Between the trimmed V and J ends, which lost 1 base and 8 bases, there was a span of 15 bases.

The chain has TRBV9 and TRBJ1-2; TRBD1 matches 10 bases. Germline lookup yields CDR1 SGDLS and CDR2 YYNGEE. The CDR3 contains 15 residues. V shed 4 bases, J shed 5 bases, and the junction held 8 bases outside the gene matches. Here the CDR3 reads CASSLATGGWYGYTF. The CDR3 region has the DNA TGTGCCAGCAGCCTCGCGACAGGGGGCTGGTATGGCTACACCTTC. Looking up the rest from reference TRBV9 and TRBJ1-2 gives the full variable domain: DSGVTQTPKHLITATGQRVTLRCSPRSGDLSVYWYQQSLDQGLQFLIQYYNGEERAKGNILERFSAQQFPDLHSELNLSSLELGDSALYFCASSLATGGWYGYTFGSGTRLTVV.

This clone showed up just once. The gene calls are TRBV21-1 and TRBJ2-3; the D call of TRBD1 is as the table states it, not checked on the DNA. TRBV21-1 is shown as a pseudogene. This CDR3 contains 14 residues. The CDR3 spells CASRGGTETDTQYF. The CDR3 DNA follows: TGTGCCAGCAGAGGCGGGACAGAGACAGATACGCAGTATTTT.

The rearrangement uses TRBV25-1 and TRBJ2-1, with 12 bases that match TRBD2. J gave up 5 bases and V 5 bases, and 7 bases lay outside the gene matches. The germline CDR1 and CDR2 sequences are MGHDK and SYGVNS. This CDR3 region has 16 residues. For the CDR3, the DNA is TGTGCCAGCAGTATTAGAGGACTAGCGGGACACAATGAGCAGTTCTTC. It specifies CASSIRGLAGHNEQFF.

The rearrangement uses TRBV9 and TRBJ2-7, with D tentatively TRBD1 (6 bases). CDR1 and CDR2 from the germline V gene are SGDLS and YYNGEE. This CDR3 is built from 13 residues. V was trimmed by 7 bases and J by 2 bases, leaving 13 bases between them. The CDR3 sequence is CASEDRKTYEQYF. The DNA for the CDR3 is TGTGCCAGCGAGGACAGAAAAACCTACGAGCAGTACTTC.

This chain connects TRBV6-5 to TRBJ2-7, with a possible D match to TRBD1 (5 bases). Germline CDR1 is MNHEY and CDR2 is SVGAGI. Trimming stripped 6 bases from V and 2 bases from J, with 14 bases between. This CDR3 is built from 14 residues. The CDR3 sequence: CASSPTDSTYEQYF. The CDR3 nucleotides read TGTGCCAGCAGCCCGACAGACTCAACCTACGAGCAGTACTTC.

The chain employs TRBV20-1 and TRBJ2-7; maybe TRBD2 (7 bases). The CDR3 totals 11 residues. Trimming took 0 bases from V and 12 from J, leaving 12 bases between them. Germline values: CDR1 DFQATT, CDR2 SNEGSKA (reference sequence). CDR3: CSARDRGGWYF. CDR3 DNA: TGCAGTGCTAGAGATAGGGGGGGTTGGTACTTC.